Each of the 16 T cell receptor beta chains below was sequenced from the same sample in a study of T cell responses to AZD1222 COVID-19 vaccine. Libraries were prepared by immunoSEQ multiplex PCR; TCRdb keeps only in-frame clonotypes and omits some of them. The sample shows 120,000 to 150,000 clones, around 88% of them seen only once. The input for sequencing was peripheral blood, taken on day 0 of AZD1222 vaccination. The receptor source for this set is an adult in good health.

This rearrangement joins TRBV7-2 to TRBJ1-2; 9 bases fit TRBD1. The trim removed 4 bases at V and 3 bases at J, leaving 3 bases unmatched. Germline CDR1 is SGHTA and CDR2 is FQGNSA. This CDR3 has 14 residues. For the CDR3, the DNA is TGTGCCAGCAGCTCTGGGACAGGGTACTATGGCTACACCTTC. Its protein product is CASSSGTGYYGYTF.

The V and J genes are TRBV27 and TRBJ2-7, with 8 bases fitting TRBD1. Germline V gives CDR1 MNHEY, CDR2 SMNVEV (reference sequence). Trimming cost V 7 bases and J 0 bases; bases outside gene matches: 11. CDR3 length equals 16 residues. The CDR3 DNA is TGTGCCAGCACCGCCAGGGGACAGGTTTACTCCTACGAGCAGTACTTC. It specifies CASTARGQVYSYEQYF.

J is TRBJ1-2 and V is TRBV19; D call uncertain. The V end lost 3 bases, the J end lost 0 bases, and 8 bases lay between the germline ends. The CDR3 has 14 amino acids. Germline V CDR1 and CDR2: LNHDA, SQIVND (reference sequence). The CDR3 region is CASSMVPSNYGYTF. In nucleotides, the CDR3 is TGTGCCAGTAGTATGGTTCCTTCTAACTATGGCTACACCTTC.

The chain links TRBV5-1 to TRBJ1-1; the D is unclear. Looked up from germline, CDR1 is SGHRS and CDR2 is YFSETQ. The length of the CDR3 is 17 residues. V lost 4 bases and J lost 1, with 20 bases in between. The CDR3 protein is CASSPGYRGGSNTEAFF. The CDR3 bases are TGCGCCAGCAGCCCCGGTTACAGAGGAGGGTCGAACACTGAAGCTTTCTTT.

The rearrangement joins TRBV7-2 to TRBJ2-7; 8 bases align to TRBD2. The CDR3 loop spans 15 amino acids. V shed 6 bases, J shed 1 base, and the junction held 8 bases outside the gene matches. CDR1 is SGHTA and CDR2 is FQGNSA in the germline V gene. CDR3 sequence: CASSPGGAGSYEQYF. The CDR3 nucleotides are TGTGCCAGCAGTCCCGGGGGGGCAGGGTCCTACGAGCAGTACTTC.

This chain's CDR3 is CASALRESEKLFF. The CDR3 DNA reads as TGTGCCAGCGCCCTACGAGAGTCTGAAAAACTGTTTTTT. The rearrangement links TRBV4-2 to TRBJ1-4; no definite D call. Germline V gene sequence: CDR1 LGHNA, CDR2 YNFKEQ. CDR3 size: 13 residues. Between the trimmed V and J ends, which lost 8 bases and 7 bases, there was a span of 14 bases.

This chain joins TRBV6-5 and TRBJ2-2; D unresolved. This CDR3 is 14 amino acids long. Germline CDR1 MNHEY, CDR2 SVGAGI. Trimming left V 5 bases short and J 2 bases short, with 9 bases between. The CDR3 sequence is CASSRYRNTGELFF. As DNA, the CDR3 is TGTGCCAGCAGTCGGTACCGAAACACCGGGGAGCTGTTTTTT.

The chain employs TRBV4-3 and TRBJ1-5; no clear D. The V and J ends lost 4 bases and 1 base respectively, with 11 bases between them. The CDR3 spans 15 residues. Germline CDR1 is LGHNA and CDR2 is YSLEER. CDR3 loop: CASSPEHLSNQPQHF. DNA of the CDR3: TGCGCCAGCAGCCCCGAACACTTGAGCAATCAGCCCCAGCATTTT.

V and J are TRBV6-6 and TRBJ2-2, with D tentatively TRBD2 (6 bases). There are 13 residues in the CDR3. CDR1 MNHNY and CDR2 SVGAGI come from the germline V gene (reference sequence). Trimming took 7 bases from V and 5 from J, leaving 11 bases between them. The CDR3 DNA reads TGTGCCAGCAATGGGGGGTGGACCGGGGAGCTGTTTTTT. Encoded protein: CASNGGWTGELFF.

J is TRBJ2-5 and V is TRBV28; no clear D gene. CDR3 size: 13 residues. Trimming pared 2 bases from V and 5 bases from J, leaving 9 bases between. Germline V gene data show CDR1 as MDHEN and CDR2 as SYDVKM. In DNA form, the CDR3 reads TGTGCCAGCAGTTTAGTTTCTCTCGAGACCCAGTACTTC. Protein sequence: CASSLVSLETQYF. Based on the CDR3 plus reference TRBV28 and TRBJ2-5, the full variable domain is DVKVTQSSRYLVKRTGEKVFLECVQDMDHENMFWYRQDPGLGLRLIYFSYDVKMKEKGDIPEGYSVSREKKERFSLILESASTNQTSMYLCASSLVSLETQYFGPGTRLLVL.

DNA for the CDR3: TGCGCCAGCAGCCAAGATTTAACAACGGAGAACTATGGCTACACCTTC. This codes for CASSQDLTTENYGYTF. The chain employs TRBV4-1 and TRBJ1-2; D remains unclear. The CDR3 spans 16 residues. The V gene lost 0 bases and the J gene lost 2 bases, with 13 bases spanning the gap. In germline, CDR1 is MGHRA, CDR2 YSYEKL.

The chain joins TRBV9 to TRBJ1-2, with 9 bases identical to TRBD1. V lost 0 bases, J lost 8 bases, and 17 bases stayed unmatched. This CDR3 is 18 amino acids long. CDR1 and CDR2 (germline): SGDLS, YYNGEE. CDR3 nucleotide sequence: TGTGCCAGCAGCGTAGCCGAAGGTTCCGGGACAGGGTTAGGCGGCTACACCTTC. Amino acid sequence: CASSVAEGSGTGLGGYTF.

The genes are TRBV5-4 and TRBJ2-1; D is unclear. This CDR3 is 14 amino acids long. Trimming stripped 1 base from V and 4 bases from J, with 9 bases between. The V gene's germline CDR1 is SGHNT and CDR2 YYREEE (reference sequence). CDR3 protein: CASSLSSLYNEQFF. The CDR3, as DNA: TGTGCCAGCAGCTTGTCCAGCCTATACAATGAGCAGTTCTTC.

Worth noting for this clone: Distinct nucleotide sequences in the sample also encode this CDR3. This chain links TRBV18 with TRBJ2-7; D is uncertain. The CDR3 extends over 13 amino acids. Trimming removed 3 bases at V and 0 bases at J, with 6 bases between. From germline, CDR1 is KGHSH and CDR2 LQKENI. This CDR3 reads CASSPTSSYEQYF. The DNA for the CDR3 is TGTGCCAGCTCACCTACCTCCTCCTACGAGCAGTACTTC. The full variable domain, its missing parts supplied by reference TRBV18 and TRBJ2-7, is NAGVMQNPRHLVRRRGQEARLRCSPMKGHSHVYWYRQLPEEGLKFMVYLQKENIIDESGMPKERFSAEFPKEGPSILRIQQVVRGDSAAYFCASSPTSSYEQYFGPGTRLTVT.

This clone occurred a few times. This chain connects TRBV7-3 to TRBJ1-1; D is possibly TRBD1 (6 bases). With 1 base removed from V and 5 bases from J, the gap between germline ends came to 14 bases. The length of the CDR3 is 15 residues. Looked up from germline, CDR1 is SGHTA and CDR2 is FQGTGA. The chain's CDR3 is CASSLMGAGRTEAFF. Written as DNA, the CDR3 is TGTGCCAGCAGCTTAATGGGGGCTGGGCGGACTGAAGCTTTCTTT.

This clone qualifies as medium-sized (0.01 to 0.1%). The chain recombines TRBV18 with TRBJ2-7; D is possibly TRBD2 (7 bases). V dropped 5 bases and J dropped 2 bases, with 13 bases sitting between them. CDR1 and CDR2 (germline): KGHSH, LQKENI. The CDR3 is 14 residues long. In nucleotides, the CDR3 is TGTGCCAGCTCAGCTGGGGGGGGCCCCTACGAGCAGTACTTC. Residues: CASSAGGGPYEQYF.